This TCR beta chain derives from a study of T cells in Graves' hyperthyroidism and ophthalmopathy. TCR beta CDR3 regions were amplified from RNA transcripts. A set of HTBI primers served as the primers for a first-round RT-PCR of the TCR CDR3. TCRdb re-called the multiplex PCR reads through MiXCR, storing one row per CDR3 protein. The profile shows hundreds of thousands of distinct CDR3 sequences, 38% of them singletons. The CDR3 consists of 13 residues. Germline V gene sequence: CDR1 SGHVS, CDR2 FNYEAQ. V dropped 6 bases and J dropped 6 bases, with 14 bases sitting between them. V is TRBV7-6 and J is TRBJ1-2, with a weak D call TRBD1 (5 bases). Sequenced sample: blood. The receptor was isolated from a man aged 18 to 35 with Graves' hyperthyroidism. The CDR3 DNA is TGTGCCAGCAGAGGGGACCTACTCAATGGCTACACCTTC. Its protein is CASRGDLLNGYTF. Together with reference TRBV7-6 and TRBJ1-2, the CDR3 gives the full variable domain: GAGVSQSPRYKVTKRGQDVALRCDPISGHVSLYWYRQALGQGPEFLTYFNYEAQQDKSGLPNDRFSAERPEGSISTLTIQRTEQRDSAMYRCASRGDLLNGYTFGSGTRLTVV.